Presented here are 5 T cell receptor beta chains from one specimen sequenced in a study of shared T cell receptors in the human thymus. The data were produced by immunoSEQ multiplex PCR, yet TCRdb's version contains in-frame clones alone and is incomplete. The sample includes about 660,000 clones, 80% to 90% of them seen just once. These data were also filed under a second study, of human thymus T cells.

Material: thymocytes. The receptors were gathered from a boy in the first two years of life with a congenital heart defect.

V gene TRBV5-8 combines with J gene TRBJ2-1; D may be TRBD2 (6 bases). With 3 bases removed from V and 3 bases from J, the gap between germline ends came to 13 bases. The CDR3 length is 15 residues. Germline V gene sequence: CDR1 SGHTS, CDR2 YDEGEE. The CDR3 loop is CASSSYLGGYNEQFF. The CDR3 coding sequence is TGTGCCAGCAGCTCTTATCTGGGGGGCTACAATGAGCAGTTCTTC.

The chain combines TRBV5-8 with TRBJ1-5, with D unclear. This CDR3 region has 14 residues. Germline CDR1 is SGHTS and CDR2 is YDEGEE. V lost 4 bases, J lost 5 bases, and 13 bases lay in between. CDR3 protein: CASSLIAEYQPQHF. For the CDR3, the DNA is TGTGCCAGCAGCCTGATTGCAGAATATCAGCCCCAGCATTTT.

The chain links TRBV6-4 to TRBJ1-2; TRBD1 agrees at 9 bases. Losses at the gene ends were 6 bases for V and 4 bases for J; bases not matched to a gene: 6. Germline V gene lookup returns CDR1 MRHNA and CDR2 SNTAGT. The CDR3 length is 14 residues. The CDR3 here is CASSHGQGTYGYTF. In DNA form, the CDR3 reads TGTGCCAGCAGCCATGGACAGGGGACCTATGGCTACACCTTC.

This rearrangement joins TRBV19 to TRBJ2-7; the D gene is possibly TRBD2 (6 bases). The length of the CDR3 is 15 residues. Germline CDR1 is LNHDA and CDR2 is SQIVND (reference sequence). V was shortened by 6 bases and J by 0 bases, with 15 bases between the two germline ends. The CDR3 reads CASSVSGKRSYEQYF. In DNA, the CDR3 is TGTGCCAGTAGCGTTAGCGGCAAGCGCTCCTACGAGCAGTACTTC.

The chain is built from TRBV10-3 and TRBJ2-2, with D tentatively TRBD2 (5 bases). The germline CDR1 and CDR2 sequences are ENHRY and SYGVKD. Trimming left V 6 bases short and J 4 bases short, with 12 bases between. The CDR3 runs 14 residues. The CDR3 DNA sequence: TGTGCCATCAGGGCGAACACTAGCACCGGGGAGCTGTTTTTT. Translation gives CAIRANTSTGELFF.